This T cell receptor beta chain was recovered during a study of cytomegalovirus exposure and HLA in healthy donors. CDR1 and CDR2 (germline): MNHEY, SMNVEV (reference sequence). The CDR3 runs 13 residues. The V and J ends lost 3 bases and 4 bases respectively, with 8 bases between them. Worth noting for this clone: What it binds is unknown.

The study's findings and limits: In the analysis, some V segments, TRBV6-2 and TRBV6-3 included, were excluded as indistinguishable. Accurate predictions that matched the HLA-A and HLA-B alleles of most subjects were reportedly made from TCR beta sequences.

With 60 Vbeta and 13 Jbeta primers, the PCR was carried out. Using immunoSEQ multiplex PCR, the repertoire was profiled, and TCRdb retains in-frame clones only, with some absent. This sample has about 77,000 clones, with roughly 78% found just once. Sequencing was performed on PBMCs. This TCR came from a man aged 40-55 years in good health and CMV-seronegative. This chain connects TRBV27 to TRBJ2-3, with D hard to call. CDR3 bases: TGTGCCAGCAGTTTTCACACAGCAGATACGCAGTATTTT. It translates to CASSFHTADTQYF.